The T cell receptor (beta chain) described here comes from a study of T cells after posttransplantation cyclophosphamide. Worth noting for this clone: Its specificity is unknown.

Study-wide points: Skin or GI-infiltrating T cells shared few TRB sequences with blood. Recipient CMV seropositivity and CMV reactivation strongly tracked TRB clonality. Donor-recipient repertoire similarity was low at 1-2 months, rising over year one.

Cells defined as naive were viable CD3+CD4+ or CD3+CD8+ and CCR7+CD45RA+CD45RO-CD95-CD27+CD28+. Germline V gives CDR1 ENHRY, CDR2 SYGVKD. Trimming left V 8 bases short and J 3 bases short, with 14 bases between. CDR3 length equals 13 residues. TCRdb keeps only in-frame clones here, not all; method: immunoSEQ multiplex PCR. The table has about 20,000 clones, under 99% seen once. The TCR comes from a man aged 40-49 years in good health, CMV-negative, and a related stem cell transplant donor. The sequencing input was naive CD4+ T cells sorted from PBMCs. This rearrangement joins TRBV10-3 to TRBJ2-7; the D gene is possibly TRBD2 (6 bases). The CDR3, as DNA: TGTGCCATCCGACTAGAAGAAGGCTACGAGCAGTACTTC. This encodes CAIRLEEGYEQYF.